The next 14 T cell receptor beta chains were all read from a single sample in a study of cytomegalovirus exposure and HLA in healthy donors. The PCR ran on 60 Vbeta and 13 Jbeta primers. The data were produced by immunoSEQ multiplex PCR, yet TCRdb's version contains in-frame clones alone and is incomplete. The sample has some 200,000 clones; approximately 70% are singletons. Input material: PBMCs. The origin of the receptors is a man aged 35-49 years in good health and CMV-seropositive.

The J gene is TRBJ1-4, the V gene TRBV19, with a tentative D call TRBD1 (6 bases). In germline, CDR1 is LNHDA, CDR2 SQIVND (reference sequence). The CDR3 runs 14 residues. With 5 bases removed from V and 2 bases from J, the gap between germline ends came to 9 bases. In DNA, the CDR3 is TGTGCCAGTAGTCCGCAGGGGACTAATGAAAAACTGTTTTTT. This sequence encodes CASSPQGTNEKLFF.

This chain uses TRBV11-2 with TRBJ2-7; the match to TRBD2 covers 15 bases. Trimming cost V 5 bases and J 6 bases; bases outside gene matches: 5. The CDR3 totals 15 residues. Germline lookup yields CDR1 SGHAT and CDR2 FQNNGV. The CDR3 coding sequence is TGTGCCAGCAGCCCGGGGACTAGCGGGGGGCGCGAGCAGTACTTC. Amino acid sequence: CASSPGTSGGREQYF.

This clone occurred once. J is TRBJ1-2 and V is TRBV28, with 7 positions matching TRBD1. V shed 6 bases, J shed 2 bases, and the junction held 3 bases outside the gene matches. The CDR3 is 13 residues long. Germline V lookup: CDR1 MDHEN, CDR2 SYDVKM. The CDR3 sequence: CASSLGQNYGYTF. The CDR3 DNA is TGTGCCAGCAGCTTGGGACAGAACTATGGCTACACCTTC.

The chain has TRBV9 and TRBJ1-2, with 7 bases that match TRBD1. The CDR3 loop spans 15 amino acids. V lost 3 bases, J lost 8 bases, and 13 bases stayed unmatched. Germline V CDR1 and CDR2: SGDLS, YYNGEE. The CDR3 loop reads CASSGAGRGSGGYTF. The CDR3 DNA reads as TGTGCCAGCAGCGGCGCGGGCAGGGGGAGTGGGGGCTACACCTTC.

The chain employs TRBV7-2 and TRBJ1-2; D perhaps matches TRBD1 (5 bases). The CDR3 length is 15 residues. Germline loops: CDR1 SGHTA, CDR2 FQGNSA. Trimming removed 3 bases from V and 4 bases from J, with 15 bases in between. The CDR3 DNA reads as TGTGCCAGCAGCTTTAGGACAAAGAGGAGCTATGGCTACACCTTC. It specifies CASSFRTKRSYGYTF.

The rearrangement uses TRBV19 and TRBJ2-1, with 8 bases identical to TRBD2. The ends lost 3 bases at V and 12 bases at J; junction bases unmatched: 10. This CDR3 is 14 amino acids long. CDR1 and CDR2 (germline): LNHDA, SQIVND (reference sequence). The CDR3 nucleotides read TGTGCCAGTAGTATCGGCGGGGGGCCCCAAGGGCAGTTCTTC. Its protein is CASSIGGGPQGQFF.

This clone came up a few times. This sequence joins TRBV7-3 and TRBJ1-1, with no clear D. The CDR3 extends over 13 amino acids. V lost 2 bases to trimming and J lost 1 base, with 5 bases between them. From germline, CDR1 is SGHTA and CDR2 FQGTGA. The chain's CDR3 is CASSLGANTEAFF. CDR3 in DNA: TGTGCCAGCAGCTTAGGAGCGAACACTGAAGCTTTCTTT.

The rearrangement joins TRBV19 to TRBJ1-3; TRBD1 matches 9 bases. Trimming took 7 bases from V and 0 from J; bases not matched to a gene: 1. CDR1 is LNHDA, CDR2 SQIVND, per germline (reference sequence). The CDR3 covers 14 residues. The CDR3 is CASTTGGSGNTIYF. DNA of the CDR3: TGTGCCAGTACGACAGGGGGCTCTGGAAACACCATATATTTT. Drawing the rest from reference TRBV19 and TRBJ1-3, the complete variable domain is DGGITQSPKYLFRKEGQNVTLSCEQNLNHDAMYWYRQDPGQGLRLIYYSQIVNDFQKGDIAEGYSVSREKKESFPLTVTSAQKNPTAFYLCASTTGGSGNTIYFGEGSWLTVV.

Comments on this clone: The junction departs from the called germline gene at one end, perhaps through a read error. The gene calls are TRBV7-9 and TRBJ1-2; D is uncertain. The V gene's germline CDR1 is SEHNR and CDR2 FQNEAQ (reference sequence). This CDR3 is 13 amino acids long. CDR3 sequence: CSSSFPPFYGYTF. CDR3 nucleotide sequence: TGTTCCAGCAGCTTCCCCCCGTTCTATGGCTACACCTTC.

This clone has more than one count but fewer than ten. This chain uses TRBV11-2 with TRBJ2-1; 8 nucleotides agree with TRBD2. This CDR3 contains 19 residues. CDR1 and CDR2 (germline): SGHAT, FQNNGV. V lost 5 bases, J lost 0 bases, and 15 bases stayed unmatched. For the CDR3, the DNA is TGTGCCAGCAGCCCCACGGGCACTAGCGGTAGGAGCTCCTACAATGAGCAGTTCTTC. Its protein is CASSPTGTSGRSSYNEQFF.

This clone was detected a few times. The chain links TRBV5-1 to TRBJ1-2; 8 bases are shared with TRBD1. J gave up 4 bases and V 5 bases, and 7 bases lay outside the gene matches. The V gene's germline CDR1 is SGHRS and CDR2 YFSETQ. This CDR3 has 14 residues. CDR3 bases: TGCGCCAGCAGACCCGGGACAGGAGCCTATGGCTACACCTTC. Its translation is CASRPGTGAYGYTF.

The CDR3 protein is CASSVGTSGQETQYF. CDR3 coding DNA: TGCGCCAGCAGCGTCGGGACTAGCGGCCAAGAGACCCAGTACTTC. This sequence joins TRBV5-1 and TRBJ2-5; the match to TRBD2 covers 11 bases. The CDR3 sequence is 15 residues long. Germline CDR1 and CDR2: SGHRS and YFSETQ. V was pared by 4 bases and J by 1 base, with 3 bases of the junction left unmatched.

The genes are TRBV28 and TRBJ1-1; D perhaps matches TRBD1 (5 bases). Germline loops: CDR1 MDHEN, CDR2 SYDVKM. The germline V and J ends were trimmed by 5 bases and 4 bases, with 17 bases remaining between them. This CDR3 is 15 amino acids long. CDR3 DNA: TGTGCCAGCAGTACCCCGGCGGGGGGGGGCACTGAAGCTTTCTTT. The encoded protein is CASSTPAGGGTEAFF.

This clone was found once. The chain has TRBV29-1 and TRBJ2-3; the match to TRBD2 covers 7 bases. CDR1 and CDR2 from the germline V gene are SQVTM and ANQGSEA. J gave up 0 bases and V 6 bases, and 3 bases lay outside the gene matches. The CDR3 has 13 amino acids. Here the CDR3 DNA reads TGCAGCGTCTTGCGGGGGAGCACAGATACGCAGTATTTT. Translating it yields CSVLRGSTDTQYF.